Listed below are T cell receptor beta chains from one sample, sequenced in a study of blood T cells in healthy people across ages. TCRdb reprocessed the 5' RACE reads with MiXCR, giving one entry per CDR3 protein. The sample lists fewer than 900,000 distinct CDR3 sequences; roughly 44% were seen once. Sequenced input: blood. These TCRs come from a woman aged 55-70 years in good health. Each CDR3 is given with its conserved first and last residue. The order of the fields is V gene, D gene, clone size, J gene, CDR3 DNA, CDR3 protein. The D gene is left open where the match is weak. Not all rows give a size; the values are once, few, many and, for expanded clones, a class.

V: TRBV29-1; D: TRBD2; size: many; J: TRBJ2-7; DNA: TGCAGCGTGGGGAGGGCCGTAGGCTCCTACGAGCAGTACTTC; CDR3: CSVGRAVGSYEQYF
V: TRBV11-3; D: TRBD1; size: .; J: TRBJ2-7; DNA: TGTGCCAGCAGCTCGTCGGGACAGGACTACGAGCAGTACTTC; CDR3: CASSSSGQDYEQYF
V: TRBV5-1; D: TRBD1; size: .; J: TRBJ1-1; DNA: TGCGCCAGCAGCAAGGGACAGCCGAACACTGAAGCTTTCTTT; CDR3: CASSKGQPNTEAFF
V: TRBV4-1; D: TRBD2; size: .; J: TRBJ2-1; DNA: TGCGCCAGCAGCCACCTCGAAGGCGGGGGGGCCCACAATGAGCAGTTCTTC; CDR3: CASSHLEGGGAHNEQFF
V: TRBV28; D: .; size: few; J: TRBJ2-1; DNA: TGTGCCAGCAGTTTATACCAGATGTACAATGAGCAGTTCTTC; CDR3: CASSLYQMYNEQFF
V: TRBV11-2; D: .; size: .; J: TRBJ2-7; DNA: TGTGCCAGCAGCTTAGTGCTGAGCTCGAGCTCCTACGAGCAGTACTTC; CDR3: CASSLVLSSSSYEQYF
V: TRBV12-3/TRBV12-4; D: .; size: few; J: TRBJ1-1; DNA: TGTGCCAGCAGTGGGGGCGTGAACACTGAAGCTTTCTTT; CDR3: CASSGGVNTEAFF
V: TRBV6-2/TRBV6-3; D: .; size: .; J: TRBJ2-7; DNA: TGTGCCAGCAGTCGCGACCAACAAGCTTCCGAGCAGTACTTC; CDR3: CASSRDQQASEQYF
V: TRBV7-2; D: .; size: .; J: TRBJ2-7; DNA: TGTGCCAGCAGCTACACCCGGGACACCCCCAATACCTACGAGCAGTACTTC; CDR3: CASSYTRDTPNTYEQYF
V: TRBV10-3; D: .; size: .; J: TRBJ2-4; DNA: TGTGCCATCAGTGGTCCGAATGAGCAGTACTTC; CDR3: CAISGPNEQYF
V: TRBV7-3; D: TRBD2; size: once; J: TRBJ2-5; DNA: TGTGTCAGCAGTACGAGCGGGAGCCAAGAGACCCAGTACTTC; CDR3: CVSSTSGSQETQYF
V: TRBV3-1; D: TRBD2; size: few; J: TRBJ2-1; DNA: TGTGCCAGCAGCCCGGGGAGACTAGCGGGGGGCCTGAATGAGCAGTTCTTC; CDR3: CASSPGRLAGGLNEQFF
V: TRBV10-2; D: TRBD1; size: .; J: TRBJ1-2; DNA: TGCGCCTGCAGTGAGACCGGGACAGGCTCGGAGGGCTACACCTTC; CDR3: CACSETGTGSEGYTF
V: TRBV20-1; D: .; size: .; J: TRBJ1-1; DNA: TGCAGTGCCCCCGGACAGTCAGACACTGAAGCTTTCTTT; CDR3: CSAPGQSDTEAFF
V: TRBV6-2/TRBV6-3; D: TRBD1; size: .; J: TRBJ2-1; DNA: TGTGCCAGCAGTTACGATTTGGGGACAGCCGCCAATGAGCAGTTCTTC; CDR3: CASSYDLGTAANEQFF
V: TRBV7-9; D: TRBD1; size: few; J: TRBJ1-2; DNA: TGTGCCAGCAGCTCGGACAGGGATGGCTACACCTTC; CDR3: CASSSDRDGYTF
V: TRBV25-1; D: TRBD1; size: .; J: TRBJ1-2; DNA: TGTGCCAGCAACAAACAGGGGTTACGTCTCACCTTC; CDR3: CASNKQGLRLTF
V: TRBV14; D: .; size: .; J: TRBJ2-7; DNA: TGTGCCAGCAGTCCTATGGGACTGGGATTTCTCGAGCAGTACTTC; CDR3: CASSPMGLGFLEQYF
V: TRBV7-2; D: TRBD2; size: .; J: TRBJ2-3; DNA: TGTGCCAGCGAACTAGCGGGAGGCACAGATACGCAGTATTTT; CDR3: CASELAGGTDTQYF
V: TRBV15; D: TRBD2; size: .; J: TRBJ2-5; DNA: TGTGCCACCAGCAGAGATCCCCTAGCGGGTAAAGAGACCCAGTACTTC; CDR3: CATSRDPLAGKETQYF
V: TRBV7-2; D: .; size: few; J: TRBJ2-7; DNA: TGTGCCAGCAGCCCCGGAGTAGAAGTCTCTCGAGAGCAGTACTTC; CDR3: CASSPGVEVSREQYF
V: TRBV5-5; D: .; size: few; J: TRBJ2-7; DNA: TGTGCCAGCAGCTTGGGGGGGGCAGAACCTACCTACGAGCAGTACTTC; CDR3: CASSLGGAEPTYEQYF
V: TRBV5-1; D: .; size: few; J: TRBJ2-7; DNA: TGCGCCAGCAGCTTCTCGGACGCCTCCTACGAGCAGTACTTC; CDR3: CASSFSDASYEQYF
V: TRBV24-1; D: TRBD2; size: .; J: TRBJ2-1; DNA: TGTGCCACCAGTGATGCGGGACTAGAGAATGAGCAGTTCTTC; CDR3: CATSDAGLENEQFF
V: TRBV5-5; D: .; size: .; J: TRBJ2-7; DNA: TGTGCCAGCAGCCCCCCGAGACTAGTCTACGAGCAGTACTTC; CDR3: CASSPPRLVYEQYF
V: TRBV6-2/TRBV6-3; D: .; size: few; J: TRBJ1-6; DNA: TGTGCCACCCGTCCCGGACGCCGGTCACCCCTCCACTTT; CDR3: CATRPGRRSPLHF
V: TRBV29-1; D: .; size: many; J: TRBJ2-5; DNA: TGCAGCGTTGAGCTGCTCCAAGAGACCCAGTACTTC; CDR3: CSVELLQETQYF
V: TRBV6-5; D: TRBD1; size: .; J: TRBJ1-2; DNA: TGTGCCAGCAGTCAGACGGGACAGGGATTTTGGGATGGCTACACCTTC; CDR3: CASSQTGQGFWDGYTF
V: TRBV20-1; D: TRBD2; size: .; J: TRBJ2-1; DNA: TGCAGTGCTAGTGCGACTAGCGGGAGGAAAACCAATGAGCAGTTCTTC; CDR3: CSASATSGRKTNEQFF
V: TRBV12-3/TRBV12-4; D: TRBD2; size: .; J: TRBJ2-7; DNA: TGTGCCAGCAGTTTGCGGGAGGGCCCATACAAGCAGTACTTC; CDR3: CASSLREGPYKQYF
V: TRBV6-1; D: .; size: few; J: TRBJ1-1; DNA: TGTGCCAGCAGCTACACTGAAGCTTTCTTT; CDR3: CASSYTEAFF
V: TRBV10-3; D: .; size: many; J: TRBJ2-5; DNA: TGTGCCATCAGTGGCGGGACAGAAGAGACCCAGTACTTC; CDR3: CAISGGTEETQYF
V: TRBV9; D: .; size: .; J: TRBJ2-1; DNA: TGTGCCAGCAGCACCCCCGGGGACATTAATGCCAATGAGCAGTTCTTC; CDR3: CASSTPGDINANEQFF
V: TRBV7-3; D: .; size: .; J: TRBJ2-2; DNA: TGTGCCAGCAGCAACTCTGTCGGGGAGCTGTTTTTT; CDR3: CASSNSVGELFF
V: TRBV7-3; D: .; size: .; J: TRBJ2-7; DNA: TGTGCCAGCAGCTCACAGGGCAAGGGCTACGAGCAGTACTTC; CDR3: CASSSQGKGYEQYF
V: TRBV20-1; D: .; size: .; J: TRBJ1-4; DNA: TGCAGTGCTAGAGCCGGTGTGGACACCGCAAACACTAATGAAAAACTGTTTTTT; CDR3: CSARAGVDTANTNEKLFF
V: TRBV9; D: TRBD1; size: many; J: TRBJ1-2; DNA: TGTGCCAGCAGCGGGACAGGGGGCAGGGGACACTATGGCTACACCTTC; CDR3: CASSGTGGRGHYGYTF
V: TRBV5-1; D: TRBD2; size: .; J: TRBJ2-1; DNA: TGCGCCAGCAGCGCGTTGACTAGCGGGAGCTACAATGAGCAGTTCTTC; CDR3: CASSALTSGSYNEQFF
V: TRBV5-5; D: .; size: .; J: TRBJ1-1; DNA: TGTGCCAGCAGCCCCGACGGGGGTTGGAACACTGAAGCTTTCTTT; CDR3: CASSPDGGWNTEAFF
V: TRBV7-2; D: .; size: .; J: TRBJ1-6; DNA: TGTGCCAGCAGCTTAGAAGCAGGCAGTGATCGTTCACCCCTCCACTTT; CDR3: CASSLEAGSDRSPLHF
V: TRBV6-5; D: .; size: few; J: TRBJ2-6; DNA: TGTGCCAGCAGTTGCAGGTTCCGAGGGGGGGCCAACGTCCTGACTTTC; CDR3: CASSCRFRGGANVLTF
V: TRBV18; D: .; size: few; J: TRBJ2-7; DNA: TGTGCCAGCTCACCCGAGGAGGGGTACGAGCAGTACTTC; CDR3: CASSPEEGYEQYF
V: TRBV10-3; D: .; size: .; J: TRBJ1-5; DNA: TGTGCCATCAGTGAGGCAGTCAATCAGCCCCAGCATTTT; CDR3: CAISEAVNQPQHF
V: TRBV9; D: .; size: .; J: TRBJ2-2; DNA: TGTGCCAGCAGCGTAGAAGATAGCGGAGGCACCGGGGAGCTGTTTTTT; CDR3: CASSVEDSGGTGELFF
V: TRBV4-3; D: TRBD2; size: many; J: TRBJ2-1; DNA: TGCGCCAGCAGCAGGCTAGCGGGAGCCGATGAGCAGTTCTTC; CDR3: CASSRLAGADEQFF
V: TRBV2; D: .; size: .; J: TRBJ2-5; DNA: TGTGCCAGCAGTGAATTTGGACAAGAAGGGACCCAGTACTTC; CDR3: CASSEFGQEGTQYF
V: TRBV21-1; D: .; size: few; J: TRBJ2-7; DNA: TGTGCCAGCAGCAGACCATACCGGGCCCCCTACGAGCAGTACTTC; CDR3: CASSRPYRAPYEQYF
V: TRBV5-4; D: .; size: few; J: TRBJ2-5; DNA: TGTGCCAGCAGCTTGAGGCAGCCAGAGACCCAGTACTTC; CDR3: CASSLRQPETQYF
V: TRBV11-1; D: .; size: many; J: TRBJ2-3; DNA: TGTGCCAGCAGCTTTCATGGTAGGACAGATACGCAGTATTTT; CDR3: CASSFHGRTDTQYF
V: TRBV20-1; D: TRBD2; size: .; J: TRBJ2-5; DNA: TGCAGTGCATCTAGCGGGCCACACCAGGGGACCCAGTACTTC; CDR3: CSASSGPHQGTQYF
V: TRBV28; D: TRBD1; size: .; J: TRBJ1-2; DNA: TGTGCCAGCAGTCCGACAGGGTACAACTATGGCTACACCTTC; CDR3: CASSPTGYNYGYTF
V: TRBV7-3; D: .; size: .; J: TRBJ1-2; DNA: TGTGCCAGCAGCTCATCCTCAATGACAGGCGGTGGCTACACCTTC; CDR3: CASSSSSMTGGGYTF
V: TRBV11-3; D: TRBD1; size: .; J: TRBJ2-7; DNA: TGTGCCAGCAGCGCCGCAGGACAGGGGGCCTACGAGCAGTACTTC; CDR3: CASSAAGQGAYEQYF
V: TRBV28; D: TRBD2; size: .; J: TRBJ2-7; DNA: TGTGCCAGCATTCGTAGCGGGAGGGCCTACGAGCAGTACTTC; CDR3: CASIRSGRAYEQYF
V: TRBV7-3; D: TRBD1; size: .; J: TRBJ1-1; DNA: TGTGCCAGCAGCTTAACGGGGACAGGGGACTACACTGAAGCTTTCTTT; CDR3: CASSLTGTGDYTEAFF